This T cell receptor (beta chain) was profiled in a study of shared clonotypes between healthy human individuals. Authors' methods: In the immunoSEQ data, sequences were junction-only and lacked quality scores, so filtering differed. Sequencing was performed with immunoSEQ multiplex PCR; in TCRdb, only in-frame clones are kept and a portion is missing. The V and J calls and clone size come from that table; D and trimming were worked out from the DNA. This sample yields 500,000 to 550,000 clones, of which roughly 95% are seen a single time; 0.05% to 0.08% belongs to the top ten. The CDR3 consists of 13 residues. Germline CDR1 is SSHAT and CDR2 is FNYEAQ (reference sequence). With 5 bases removed from V and 0 bases from J, the gap between germline ends came to 8 bases. For this clone: The target antigen is unknown.

Study-level results: At large depth, rarefaction still showed sorted-subset sequencing to be incomplete. It was the non-shared clonotypes that had lower generation probabilities than clonotypes shared by all four donors.

The origin of this receptor is a woman aged 30 to 39 in good health. What was sequenced was naive CD4+ T cells sorted from blood. Subset here: CD45RA+ positively selected. The J gene is TRBJ2-7, the V gene TRBV7-7; possibly TRBD2 for D (6 bases). The CDR3 DNA reads TGTGCCAGCAGCCGGGACTTCTCCTACGAGCAGTACTTC. It translates to CASSRDFSYEQYF.